A selection of T cell receptor beta chains follows, all from one sample in a study of blood T cell repertoires in COVID-19. The repertoire was sequenced with immunoSEQ multiplex PCR; TCRdb's copy has only in-frame clones and lacks some. The repertoire holds under 85,000 clones, with 70% to 90% as singletons. Specimen: peripheral blood. The receptors originated from a man aged 40-49 years with COVID-19, enrolled during active disease. Each CDR3 is given with its conserved first and last residue. The order of the fields is D gene, clone size, V gene, CDR3 length, J gene, CDR3 protein, CDR3 DNA. The D gene is left open where the match is weak. The size entry is marked missing in some rows and otherwise reads once, few, many or a size class.

>-|-|TRBV30|13|TRBJ1-1
CAWTNGGNTEAFF
TGTGCCTGGACTAACGGGGGAAACACTGAAGCTTTCTTT
>-|few|TRBV6-1|14|TRBJ1-3
CASSEGTHRNTIYF
TGTGCCAGCAGTGAAGGGACACACAGAAACACCATATATTTT
>TRBD2|-|TRBV12-5|22|TRBJ2-4
CASGLVPPKSSGGHTHKNIQYF
TGTGCTAGTGGTTTGGTCCCCCCTAAGAGTAGCGGGGGGCACACCCACAAAAACATTCAGTACTTC
>-|-|TRBV3-1/TRBV3-2|13|TRBJ2-2
CASSQSFPGELFF
TGTGCCAGCAGCCAGTCTTTTCCCGGGGAGCTGTTTTTT
>TRBD1|-|TRBV3-1/TRBV3-2|19|TRBJ1-4
CASSQGSVRGFGTNEKLFF
TGTGCCAGCAGCCAAGGTAGTGTCAGGGGGTTTGGAACTAATGAAAAACTGTTTTTT
>TRBD1|-|TRBV28|14|TRBJ1-4
CASQAGGGWEKLFF
TGTGCCAGTCAGGCAGGGGGCGGATGGGAAAAACTGTTTTTT
>TRBD2|-|TRBV11-2|16|TRBJ2-2
CASSFGGSGGTGELFF
TGTGCCAGCAGCTTCGGAGGTAGCGGGGGCACCGGGGAGCTGTTTTTT
>-|-|TRBV7-2|13|TRBJ2-7
CASSSSDAYEQYF
TGTGCCAGCAGCTCTAGCGACGCCTACGAGCAGTACTTC
>TRBD1|-|TRBV6-6|16|TRBJ1-5
CASSPMDRGTNQPQHF
TGTGCCAGCAGTCCAATGGACAGGGGCACGAATCAGCCCCAGCATTTT
>TRBD1|-|TRBV27|15|TRBJ1-2
CASSLKPGGPYGYTF
TGTGCCAGCAGTCTAAAGCCAGGGGGGCCCTATGGCTACACCTTC
>-|-|TRBV23-1|16|TRBJ1-4
CASSHSGNLNDEKLFF
TGCGCCAGCAGTCATTCCGGGAATCTCAACGATGAAAAACTGTTTTTT
>-|-|TRBV6-1|13|TRBJ2-2
CASSEQGTGELFF
TGTGCCAGCAGTGAACAGGGGACCGGGGAGCTGTTTTTT
>-|-|TRBV5-4|15|TRBJ2-2
CAYQARAGNTGELFF
TGTGCCTATCAGGCCCGTGCGGGGAACACCGGGGAGCTGTTTTTT
>TRBD2|-|TRBV5-1|15|TRBJ2-5
CASSSTNGLEETQYF
TGCGCCAGCAGTTCTACAAACGGACTAGAAGAGACCCAGTACTTC
>-|-|TRBV3-1/TRBV3-2|16|TRBJ2-7
CASSRRGWESSYEQYF
TGTGCCAGCAGCCGCCGGGGTTGGGAGAGCTCCTACGAGCAGTACTTC
>-|-|TRBV6-5|12|TRBJ2-7
CASRVTGSEQYF
TGTGCCAGCAGGGTCACAGGTTCCGAGCAGTACTTC
>TRBD1|-|TRBV5-1|16|TRBJ1-3
CASGQGAFATGNTIYF
TGCGCCAGTGGACAGGGGGCTTTCGCTACTGGAAACACCATATATTTT
>TRBD1|once|TRBV11-2|15|TRBJ1-4
CASRNNRGRGEKLFF
TGTGCCAGTAGAAACAACAGGGGACGGGGTGAAAAACTGTTTTTT
>TRBD1|once|TRBV11-1|16|TRBJ1-2
CASSSTITGGFDGYTF
TGTGCCAGCAGCTCTACCATCACAGGGGGTTTTGATGGCTACACCTTC
>TRBD1|-|TRBV19|14|TRBJ1-5
CASSMTGGNQPQHF
TGTGCCAGTAGTATGACAGGGGGGAATCAGCCCCAGCATTTT
>-|-|TRBV5-1|13|TRBJ2-5
CASSLYREETQYF
TGCGCCAGCAGCTTGTATAGAGAAGAGACCCAGTACTTC
>-|-|TRBV5-4|13|TRBJ2-3
CASHRDATDTQYF
TGTGCCAGCCACCGGGATGCCACAGATACGCAGTATTTT
>TRBD1|-|TRBV4-2|16|TRBJ1-4
CASSHNRGQGNEKLFF
TGTGCCAGCAGCCACAACAGGGGGCAGGGTAATGAAAAACTGTTTTTT
>-|-|TRBV27|12|TRBJ1-5
CASSWGDGPQHF
TGTGCCAGCAGTTGGGGGGACGGGCCCCAGCATTTT
>-|-|TRBV30|13|TRBJ1-6
CAGQLLYNSPLHF
TGTGCCGGACAGCTCCTTTATAATTCACCCCTCCACTTT
>TRBD1|once|TRBV5-1|14|TRBJ1-5
CASSSTGGNQPQHF
TGCGCCAGCAGCTCAACAGGGGGCAATCAGCCCCAGCATTTT
>-|-|TRBV18|16|TRBJ1-2
CASSPQGEGIAHGYTF
TGTGCCAGCTCACCCCAAGGTGAGGGAATTGCTCATGGCTACACCTTC
>-|-|TRBV7-6|13|TRBJ1-6
CASSLEVKGALHF
TGTGCCAGCAGCTTAGAGGTTAAAGGGGCCCTCCACTTT
>-|-|TRBV30|14|TRBJ2-2
CAWSVTRATGELFF
TGTGCCTGGAGTGTAACCAGGGCGACCGGGGAGCTGTTTTTT
>TRBD2|-|TRBV7-3|14|TRBJ2-1
CASRLAGGFGEQFF
TGTGCCAGCAGGCTAGCGGGGGGGTTCGGTGAGCAGTTCTTC